This T cell receptor (beta chain) originates from a study of T cell responses to AZD1222 COVID-19 vaccine. Study-wide results and limits: There were mostly white British donors and more females than males, and clonal diversity was possibly underestimated. Only a handful of AZD1222 recipients, six or seven in all, had baseline seropositivity.

Data came from immunoSEQ multiplex PCR; TCRdb stores just in-frame clones and leaves some out. The table has approximately 150,000 clones, roughly 91% seen once; the top ten hold about 5.9%. As for this clone: The antigen is not known.

Sequenced here: peripheral blood, sampled 28 days after the second AZD1222 dose. This TCR was sampled from an adult who received the AZD1222 COVID-19 vaccine.

In DNA, the CDR3 is TGTGCCAGCAGGGAGAAGCGACTCGGGGCCAACGTCCTGACTTTC. Its protein is CASREKRLGANVLTF. V gene TRBV6-5 combines with J gene TRBJ2-6, with no clear D. V was pared by 6 bases and J by 4 bases, with 13 bases between. CDR3 length equals 15 residues. Germline V gene data show CDR1 as MNHEY and CDR2 as SVGAGI.